These 24 T cell receptor beta chains share one sample of origin, sequenced in a study of blood T cells in healthy people across ages (dated by TCRdb to the mid-2010s). Receptors were amplified or captured by 5' RACE. Sequencing was performed on an Illumina HiSeq 2500. A second about 7 to 11 cycle PCR used a sample-barcoded 5' primer and a J-beta primer mix. Using fastp trimming at Q25 and MiXCR clonotype assembly, TCRdb reanalyzed the public sequencing data and kept in-frame beta chains. Identical CDR3 protein sequences are pooled into one entry, listed with their most common genes and DNA. The sample has roughly 830,000 distinct CDR3 sequences on record, less than 80% of them singletons. Together, the top ten hold 28% of the sample. The sample consisted of blood. The receptors derive from a man aged 30 to 45 in good health.

The chain carries TRBV20-1 and TRBJ2-1, with D perhaps matching TRBD1 (6 bases). Trimming shortened V by 6 bases and J by 0 bases, and 18 bases separated the two germline ends. CDR1 and CDR2 from the germline V gene are DFQATT and SNEGSKA (reference sequence). This CDR3 has 16 residues. This CDR3 reads CSARTARQSSYNEQFF. The CDR3 nucleotides read TGCAGTGCGCGGACAGCCAGACAGAGCTCCTACAATGAGCAGTTCTTC.

This chain joins TRBV20-1 and TRBJ2-7; tentative D call: TRBD2 (6 bases). Trimming shortened V by 3 bases and J by 3 bases, and 12 bases separated the two germline ends. The CDR3 contains 13 residues. The V gene's germline CDR1 is DFQATT and CDR2 SNEGSKA (reference sequence). The CDR3: CSASMPGVYEQYF. For the CDR3, the DNA is TGCAGTGCTAGCATGCCGGGGGTCTACGAGCAGTACTTC.

This clonotype occurred once. This rearrangement joins TRBV6-2 or TRBV6-3 to TRBJ1-5; a possible D gene is TRBD1 (6 bases). V lost 6 bases and J 3 bases, leaving 15 bases between the germline ends. This CDR3 is 15 amino acids long. Germline V gene data show CDR1 as MNHEY and CDR2 as SVGEGT. DNA of the CDR3: TGTGCCAGCAGCCCTCGGGGGGGGCACAATCAGCCCCAGCATTTT. Its protein is CASSPRGGHNQPQHF.

The gene calls are TRBV14 and TRBJ2-7, with D possibly being TRBD1 (5 bases). V lost 4 bases and J lost 3, with 13 bases in between. Germline CDR1 is SGHDN and CDR2 is FVKESK. This CDR3 region has 14 residues. CDR3 sequence reads: CASSPSQGFYEQYF. Written as DNA, the CDR3 is TGTGCCAGCAGCCCTTCTCAGGGTTTCTACGAGCAGTACTTC.

The chain employs TRBV7-2 and TRBJ1-2; perhaps TRBD1 as D (6 bases). The germline V gene has CDR1 SGHTA and CDR2 FQGNSA. The CDR3 has 17 residues. V was shortened by 1 base and J by 2 bases, with 17 bases between the two germline ends. CDR3 DNA sequence: TGTGCCAGCAGCTTAGAGGGCTGGGCAGGGGCCAACTATGGCTACACCTTC. Residues: CASSLEGWAGANYGYTF.

The chain combines TRBV27 with TRBJ1-1; TRBD1 matches 7 bases. CDR3 length: 14 amino acids. Looked up from germline, CDR1 is MNHEY and CDR2 is SMNVEV (reference sequence). J was trimmed by 6 bases and V by 5 bases; bases with no gene match: 9. The CDR3 DNA follows: TGTGCCAGCAGTCCTCCCATTGACAGGGCTGAAGCTTTCTTT. Translated, it gives CASSPPIDRAEAFF.

CDR3 protein: CSAQGQGQETQYF. In DNA, the CDR3 is TGCAGTGCCCAAGGGCAGGGTCAAGAGACCCAGTACTTC. This rearrangement joins TRBV20-1 to TRBJ2-5; TRBD1 might be the D (5 bases). V shed 6 bases and J shed 2 bases, with 13 bases lying between them. The length of the CDR3 is 13 residues. Germline-derived CDR1 and CDR2 are DFQATT and SNEGSKA (reference sequence).

The CDR3 DNA follows: TGTGCCAGCAGTGACCAGGTGCCCCATGGCTACACCTTC. Its protein is CASSDQVPHGYTF. This chain connects TRBV2 to TRBJ1-2; D remains ambiguous. Germline assignment: CDR1 SNHLY and CDR2 FYNNEI. Trimming shortened V by 3 bases and J by 6 bases, and 11 bases separated the two germline ends. This CDR3 is 13 amino acids long.

The CDR3 here is CSATSWTVYNSPLHF. CDR3 nucleotides: TGCAGTGCTACCTCCTGGACAGTTTATAATTCACCCCTCCACTTT. The gene calls are TRBV20-1 and TRBJ1-6, with D perhaps matching TRBD1 (6 bases). The V end was cut by 4 bases, the J end by 4 bases, with 14 bases between. CDR3 length: 15 residues. CDR1 is DFQATT and CDR2 is SNEGSKA in the germline V gene (reference sequence).

The V gene is TRBV29-1, the J gene TRBJ2-1; a possible D gene is TRBD2 (7 bases). There are 13 residues in the CDR3. V was trimmed by 7 bases and J by 4 bases, leaving 14 bases between them. Germline V gene sequence: CDR1 SQVTM, CDR2 ANQGSEA. CDR3 nucleotides: TGCAGCGACTGGGGGGGCGCATACAATGAGCAGTTCTTC. Translating it yields CSDWGGAYNEQFF.

This sequence joins TRBV29-1 and TRBJ2-1; 8 nucleotides align to TRBD2. CDR3 size: 12 residues. The V segment lost 6 bases and the J segment 4 bases; nucleotides outside the gene matches: 2. CDR1 and CDR2 (germline): SQVTM, ANQGSEA. In nucleotides, the CDR3 is TGCAGCGTGGTAGCGGGATACAATGAGCAGTTCTTC. It codes for CSVVAGYNEQFF.

The chain has TRBV6-1 and TRBJ2-1; maybe TRBD2 (7 bases). This CDR3 region has 18 residues. Germline CDR1 is MNHNS and CDR2 is SASEGT. Trimming cost V 6 bases and J 5 bases, with 26 bases left between them. The CDR3 loop is CASSSSMGGAPRHNEQFF. The CDR3, as DNA: TGTGCCAGCAGCTCCAGTATGGGGGGGGCCCCCCGACACAATGAGCAGTTCTTC.

The count of this clonotype is one. The chain employs TRBV9 and TRBJ1-2; the D gene is possibly TRBD1 (5 bases). The V end lost 6 bases, the J end lost 1 base, and 16 bases lay between the germline ends. The CDR3 totals 15 residues. Germline CDR1 SGDLS, CDR2 YYNGEE. CDR3 residues: CASTPTGGLNYGYTF. The DNA of the CDR3 is TGTGCCAGCACCCCTACAGGCGGGCTTAACTATGGCTACACCTTC.

At least ten counts were recorded for this clonotype. V is TRBV7-9 and J is TRBJ2-2, with a weak D call TRBD1 (6 bases). V was cut by 3 bases and J by 0 bases, with 8 bases left in between. The CDR3 extends over 15 amino acids. Germline loops: CDR1 SEHNR, CDR2 FQNEAQ (reference sequence). Written as DNA, the CDR3 is TGTGCCAGCAGCTTGGACAGCTCGAACACCGGGGAGCTGTTTTTT. This encodes CASSLDSSNTGELFF.

The V gene is TRBV7-9, the J gene TRBJ2-4, with a possible D match to TRBD2 (6 bases). The ends were cut back, 5 bases at V and 0 bases at J, with 14 bases in the middle. Germline values: CDR1 SEHNR, CDR2 FQNEAQ (reference sequence). The CDR3 has 16 amino acids. CDR3 nucleotides: TGTGCCAGCAGCCTGTTGGGGGGTCTAGCCAAAAACATTCAGTACTTC. Protein sequence: CASSLLGGLAKNIQYF.

This clonotype has more than one count but fewer than ten. The chain is built from TRBV25-1 and TRBJ2-4; unclear D gene. This CDR3 has 12 amino acids. Germline V gene sequence: CDR1 MGHDK, CDR2 SYGVNS. The V gene lost 4 bases and the J gene lost 9 bases, with 10 bases spanning the gap. CDR3 in amino acids: CASSAALGIQYF. The CDR3 DNA follows: TGTGCCAGCAGTGCAGCCTTGGGCATTCAGTACTTC.

Concerning this clonotype itself: A much larger clone lies one base from this, so it may be a read error. The chain carries TRBV3-1 and TRBJ2-1; a possible D gene is TRBD1 (5 bases). This CDR3 has 15 amino acids. Germline V gene lookup returns CDR1 LGHDT and CDR2 YNNKEL (reference sequence). For the CDR3, the DNA is TGTGCCAGCAGCCTTGACAGTAGCTCCTACGATGAGCAGTTCTTC. Translated, it gives CASSLDSSSYDEQFF.

The chain carries TRBV6-2 or TRBV6-3 and TRBJ1-5, with TRBD1 matching 9 bases. CDR3 size: 15 residues. V trimming: 5 bases; J trimming: 7 bases; junction bases outside the gene matches: 9. Germline V gives CDR1 MNHEY, CDR2 SVGEGT. The CDR3 coding sequence is TGTGCCAGCAGTGTACCCGGGACAGGGTGGCAGCCCCAGCATTTT. This codes for CASSVPGTGWQPQHF.

The V call is TRBV4-2, the J call TRBJ1-1, with D perhaps matching TRBD1 (5 bases). V lost 1 base, J lost 1 base, and 7 bases lay in between. The CDR3 spans 14 residues. CDR1 and CDR2 (germline): LGHNA, YNFKEQ. For the CDR3, the DNA is TGTGCCAGCAGCCAAGCTAGGGGGAACACTGAAGCTTTCTTT. It is translated as CASSQARGNTEAFF.

This sequence joins TRBV9 and TRBJ2-2; TRBD1 matches at 10 bases. J gave up 4 bases and V 3 bases, and 0 bases lay outside the gene matches. Germline loops: CDR1 SGDLS, CDR2 YYNGEE. The CDR3 is 14 amino acids. The CDR3 sequence is CASSGTGGTGELFF. Written as DNA, the CDR3 is TGTGCCAGCAGCGGGACAGGGGGCACCGGGGAGCTGTTTTTT.

V gene TRBV5-1 combines with J gene TRBJ1-6, with D possibly matching TRBD1 (6 bases). Germline CDR1 SGHRS, CDR2 YFSETQ. The CDR3 has 14 amino acids. Trimming took 4 bases from V and 9 from J, leaving 14 bases between them. The CDR3 spells CASSHAGDRSPLHF. The CDR3 DNA sequence: TGCGCCAGCAGCCATGCAGGGGATCGTTCACCCCTCCACTTT.

The V and J genes are TRBV7-2 and TRBJ1-6; 7 nucleotides line up with TRBD1. Germline values: CDR1 SGHTA, CDR2 FQGNSA. CDR3 size: 15 residues. The junction had 4 bases not matched to a gene; V was cut back by 4 bases and J by 4 bases. The CDR3 DNA is TGTGCCAGCAGCTCCGGGACAGTTTATAATTCACCCCTCCACTTT. Its translation is CASSSGTVYNSPLHF.

This chain uses TRBV11-1 with TRBJ2-3; the match to TRBD2 covers 10 bases. In germline, CDR1 is SGHAT, CDR2 FQDESV (reference sequence). Trimming cost V 3 bases and J 4 bases; bases outside gene matches: 7. This CDR3 spans 16 amino acids. CDR3 in amino acids: CASSFSASGGPDTQYF. In DNA, the CDR3 is TGTGCCAGCAGCTTCAGTGCTAGCGGGGGACCAGATACGCAGTATTTT.

This sequence joins TRBV7-9 and TRBJ2-7; D call uncertain. The end of the DNA is better explained by TRBJ2-5, so the J call may be wrong. CDR3 size: 16 residues. Germline CDR1 and CDR2: SEHNR and FQNEAQ (reference sequence). CDR3 amino acids: CASSLEVGTPGETQYF. CDR3 sequence (DNA): TGTGCCAGCAGCTTAGAGGTCGGAACGCCTGGGGAGACCCAGTACTTC.